The TCR beta chain under discussion was sequenced for a study of long-term antiretroviral therapy in people with HIV. The authors ran the immunoSEQ assay, v3.0, at survey level. Libraries were prepared by immunoSEQ multiplex PCR; TCRdb keeps only in-frame clonotypes and omits some of them. The sample lists approximately 21,000 clones; 90% were seen once. The CDR3 extends over 15 amino acids. CDR1 and CDR2 (germline): GTSNPN, SVGIG (reference sequence). The trim removed 0 bases at V and 10 bases at J, leaving 5 bases unmatched. The receptor was isolated from a woman aged 25 to 45 with HIV. Specimen: unsorted PBMCs, collected about 4.1 years before starting antiretroviral therapy. J is TRBJ2-1 and V is TRBV30; the match to TRBD2 covers 14 bases. CDR3 sequence reads: CAWSVRTSGGFEQFF. CDR3 bases: TGTGCCTGGAGTGTTCGGACTAGCGGGGGGTTCGAGCAGTTCTTC.